The table lists the clone carrying this T cell receptor (beta chain) with many counts. This sample was taken from a study of human T cells and chemical hapten exposure. Looking at the study overall: Diagnoses of alopecia areata, totalis or universalis occurred in mostly female patients.

Each CDR3 protein gets one entry after TCRdb re-called the RACE reads with MiXCR. The data show roughly 45,000 distinct CDR3 sequences, with approximately 9.1% seen just once and 4% to 5.5% held by the top ten. The CDR3 is 13 residues long. V was clipped by 5 bases and J by 6 bases, with 11 bases between them. Per the germline V gene, CDR1 is SGHVS and CDR2 is FNYEAQ. Time point: patch test 1, 2 weeks after DPC sensitization. Treatment reported: therapeutic diphenylcyclopropenone sensitization with weekly scalp DPC. The TCR sequence derives from a woman aged 50 to 60 with alopecia areata. Some clones in this sample may be carry-over from other donors' samples. The material sequenced was whole blood, taken in connection with sensitization to the hapten diphenylcyclopropenone (DPC). The chain couples TRBV7-6 to TRBJ1-5; a possible D gene is TRBD1 (5 bases). The CDR3 sequence is CASSQTQGQPQHF. The CDR3 region has the DNA TGTGCCAGCAGCCAAACGCAGGGTCAGCCCCAGCATTTT.